Reported below is one T cell receptor beta chain. CD45RO-negative, CCR7-positively selected cells formed the naive CD8 fraction, excluding terminally differentiated effector memory CD45RA+ cells. CDR1 SGHAT and CDR2 FQNNGV come from the germline V gene. This CDR3 comprises 17 residues. With V trimmed by 7 bases and J by 8 bases, 20 bases remained unmatched. Some clones are missing from TCRdb's copy, which holds only in-frame ones; the method was immunoSEQ multiplex PCR. The sample contains about 590,000 clones, roughly 96% of which appear only once. This sample was included in a study of shared clonotypes between healthy human individuals.

The origin of this receptor is a woman in her 30s in good health. V usage is TRBV11-2 and J usage is TRBJ2-1, with 7 bases matching TRBD2. Sequencing was carried out using naive CD8+ T cells sorted from blood. The CDR3 reads CASTPGRQVSGIHEQFF. CDR3 nucleotides: TGTGCCAGCACACCCGGCCGGCAAGTCAGCGGGATCCATGAGCAGTTCTTC.